Listed here is a single T cell receptor (beta chain). This entry comes from a study of T cells of healthy individuals. Each CDR3 protein gets one entry after TCRdb re-called the 5' RACE reads with MiXCR. The sample has about 41,000 distinct CDR3 sequences, more than 4.5% seen once. This CDR3 comprises 15 residues. Trimming cost V 3 bases and J 0 bases; bases outside gene matches: 2. Germline V gene data show CDR1 as SGHDT and CDR2 as YYEEEE. The chain has TRBV5-6 and TRBJ1-4, with 7 bases aligning to TRBD1. The sequence came from a human donor in good health. DNA for the CDR3: TGTGCCAGCAGCTACGGACAGGCAACTAATGAAAAACTGTTTTTT. This translates into CASSYGQATNEKLFF.